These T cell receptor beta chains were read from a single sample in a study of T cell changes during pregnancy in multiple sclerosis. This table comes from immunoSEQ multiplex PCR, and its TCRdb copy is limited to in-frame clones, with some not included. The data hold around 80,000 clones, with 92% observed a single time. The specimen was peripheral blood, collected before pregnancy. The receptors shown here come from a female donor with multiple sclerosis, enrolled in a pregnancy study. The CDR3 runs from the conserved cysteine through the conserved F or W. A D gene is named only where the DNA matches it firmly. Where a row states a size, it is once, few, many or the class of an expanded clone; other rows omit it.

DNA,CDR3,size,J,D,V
TGTGCCAGCAGCTTAGCAGGACTAGCGGCATCCTACAATGAGCAGTTCTTC,CASSLAGLAASYNEQFF,.,TRBJ2-1,TRBD2,TRBV7-2
TGTGCCAGCAGTTCCCCCAGAGGGCCGAATGAAAAACTGTTTTTT,CASSSPRGPNEKLFF,.,TRBJ1-4,.,TRBV28
TGTGCCAGCAGCAACGAGGGGGCGCCCGGTGAAAAACTGTTTTTT,CASSNEGAPGEKLFF,.,TRBJ1-4,TRBD1,TRBV6-6
TGTGCCAGTACAGGGAGCTCCTACGAGCAGTACTTC,CASTGSSYEQYF,.,TRBJ2-7,.,TRBV10-3
TGCAGCGTTGAAAAGGGGGTCTCCTACGAGCAGTACTTC,CSVEKGVSYEQYF,.,TRBJ2-7,.,TRBV29-1
TGCGCCAGCAGCAACACAGGGTTTCGAGCCACTGAAGCTTTCTTT,CASSNTGFRATEAFF,.,TRBJ1-1,.,TRBV5-1
TGTGCCAGCAGTCCGGGGGGTCTAGCGGGAAGTGAGCAGTTCTTC,CASSPGGLAGSEQFF,.,TRBJ2-1,TRBD2,TRBV7-9
TGTGCCAGCTGGAGTACCTACGAGCAGTACTTC,CASWSTYEQYF,once,TRBJ2-7,.,TRBV27
TGTGCCAGCAGCGGACAGGGACGTCATGGCTACACCTTC,CASSGQGRHGYTF,.,TRBJ1-2,TRBD1,TRBV2
TGTGCCAGCAGCCCCGGACTAGAAGAGACCCAGTACTTC,CASSPGLEETQYF,.,TRBJ2-5,TRBD2,TRBV7-9
TGTGCCAGCCGAAACGGGACTAGCGGGATTCGGGAGCAGTTCTTC,CASRNGTSGIREQFF,.,TRBJ2-1,TRBD2,TRBV27
TGTGCCAGCAGCCCGGCCGGGACTAGCCTTAAGTTCGAGCAGTACTTC,CASSPAGTSLKFEQYF,.,TRBJ2-7,TRBD2,TRBV7-9
TGTGCCACGGCGGGGGGTGGCAATCAGCCCCAGCATTTT,CATAGGGNQPQHF,.,TRBJ1-5,.,TRBV6-5
TGTGCCAGCAGCTTACGTCGCGGGATGGGAAGGAATGAGCAGTTCTTC,CASSLRRGMGRNEQFF,once,TRBJ2-1,.,TRBV13
TGTGCCATCCTGACAGGGCCCTATGGCTACACCTTC,CAILTGPYGYTF,.,TRBJ1-2,TRBD1,TRBV2
TGCAGTGCTAGCCGGGAGAATGAGCAGTTCTTC,CSASRENEQFF,.,TRBJ2-1,.,TRBV20-1
TGTGCCAGGGGCGATCAGGTGGGGACCCAGTACTTC,CARGDQVGTQYF,.,TRBJ2-5,.,TRBV6-1
TGTGCCAGCAGCCATGCCCCGACTACCACCGGGGAGCTGTTTTTT,CASSHAPTTTGELFF,.,TRBJ2-2,.,TRBV27
TGTGCCAGCAGCCAAGATATTTACTCTGGAAACACCATATATTTT,CASSQDIYSGNTIYF,.,TRBJ1-3,.,TRBV14
TGTGCCACCAGCAGAGATAAGCTAGCGGGGCGGTTCTTC,CATSRDKLAGRFF,.,TRBJ2-1,TRBD2,TRBV15
TGTGCCAGCAAGGGAGAGGGGACAGCCGAAAAACTGTTTTTT,CASKGEGTAEKLFF,.,TRBJ1-4,TRBD1,TRBV6-6
TGTGCCAGCAGTGCCAGCTCTGGGGCCAGCGTCCTGACTTTC,CASSASSGASVLTF,.,TRBJ2-6,.,TRBV6-4
TGCGCCAGCAGCTTGACGGGAGCGGTAGATACGCAGTATTTT,CASSLTGAVDTQYF,.,TRBJ2-3,.,TRBV5-1
TGTGCCAGCAGTGAAGAGGGCGGGAGGGCGTATTTGAACACCGGGGAGCTGTTTTTT,CASSEEGGRAYLNTGELFF,.,TRBJ2-2,TRBD2,TRBV6-1
TGTGCCAGCAGTTTCAAGGGGACGAACACCGGGGAGCTGTTTTTT,CASSFKGTNTGELFF,.,TRBJ2-2,.,TRBV27
TGTGCCAGCAGACCCAGCGGGAGTTCTGGCACAGATACGCAGTATTTT,CASRPSGSSGTDTQYF,.,TRBJ2-3,TRBD2,TRBV28
TGTGCCAGCAGTTTGTTAGAGACAGGGGGCTCTGGAAAACTGTTTTTT,CASSLLETGGSGKLFF,.,TRBJ1-4,TRBD1,TRBV28
TGTGCCAGCAGCGAGCGGGATGAGCAGTTCTTC,CASSERDEQFF,.,TRBJ2-1,.,TRBV28
TGTGCCAGTAGTATTCGGACTAGTGCGGGGTCCCACACGATCGGGGAGCTGTTTTTT,CASSIRTSAGSHTIGELFF,once,TRBJ2-2,TRBD2,TRBV19
TGTGCCAGCAGCTCGGGGGGCGGGAGGGCCCTCACAGATACGCAGTATTTT,CASSSGGGRALTDTQYF,.,TRBJ2-3,TRBD2,TRBV9
TGTGCCAGCAGCTCCGGACAGGTTAACACTGAAGCTTTCTTT,CASSSGQVNTEAFF,.,TRBJ1-1,TRBD1,TRBV14
TGTGCCAGCTCACTTGGACTAGCGGGAGGAGCCTACGAGCAGTACTTC,CASSLGLAGGAYEQYF,.,TRBJ2-7,TRBD2,TRBV18